The 21 T cell receptor beta chains below were found in one sample sequenced in a study of PD-L1 blockade in urothelial cancer. Assay used: immunoSEQ multiplex PCR; TCRdb lists only in-frame clones, some missing. The sample carries roughly 90,000 clones, 90% recorded once. Sequenced here: PBMCs, sampled around atezolizumab (anti-PD-L1) treatment. Every receptor here comes from a man in his 60s with urothelial cancer.

The J gene is TRBJ2-4, the V gene TRBV7-8; 8 bases are shared with TRBD2. V was pared by 1 base and J by 6 bases, with 11 bases of the junction left unmatched. Germline CDR1 is SGHVS and CDR2 is FQNEAQ. CDR3 length: 17 amino acids. CDR3 sequence reads: CASSLGFQRGRRNIQYF. The CDR3 region has the DNA TGTGCCAGCAGCTTAGGGTTCCAGCGGGGGAGGAGAAACATTCAGTACTTC. Complete variable domain (other parts from reference TRBV7-8 and TRBJ2-4): GAGVSQSPRYKVAKRGQDVALRCDPISGHVSLFWYQQALGQGPEFLTYFQNEAQLDKSGLPSDRFFAERPEGSVSTLKIQRTQQEDSAVYLCASSLGFQRGRRNIQYFGAGTRLSVL.

The chain recombines TRBV27 with TRBJ1-6; TRBD1 is a possible D gene (5 bases). V was shortened by 5 bases and J by 8 bases, with 10 bases between the two germline ends. Germline V gene sequence: CDR1 MNHEY, CDR2 SMNVEV (reference sequence). The CDR3 consists of 13 residues. The CDR3 DNA sequence: TGTGCCAGCAGTGTTGTCAGGGATTCACCCCTCCACTTT. This translates into CASSVVRDSPLHF.

In its sample, this clone was seen once. The chain employs TRBV5-4 and TRBJ2-1; 9 nucleotides match TRBD1. After removal of 4 bases from V and 6 bases from J, the junction contained 5 bases not matched to a gene. The length of the CDR3 is 14 residues. Germline CDR1 and CDR2: SGHNT and YYREEE (reference sequence). As DNA, the CDR3 is TGTGCCAGCAGCACGGGACAGGGCGGCAATGAGCAGTTCTTC. This sequence encodes CASSTGQGGNEQFF.

This chain uses TRBV2 with TRBJ2-1; 10 bases are shared with TRBD2. After removal of 8 bases from V and 7 bases from J, the junction contained 8 bases not matched to a gene. Germline V lookup: CDR1 SNHLY, CDR2 FYNNEI. The CDR3 sequence is 14 residues long. The CDR3 here is CASAGLAVGNEQFF. In DNA, the CDR3 is TGTGCCAGCGCAGGACTAGCGGTCGGGAATGAGCAGTTCTTC.

This chain links TRBV18 with TRBJ1-6, with 7 bases matching TRBD1. The CDR3 runs 14 residues. CDR1 is KGHSH, CDR2 LQKENI, per germline. J was trimmed by 4 bases and V by 5 bases; bases with no gene match: 2. The CDR3: CASSAGQYNSPLHF. The CDR3 nucleotides read TGTGCCAGCTCAGCGGGACAGTATAATTCACCCCTCCACTTT.

The chain couples TRBV30 to TRBJ1-2, with TRBD1 as a possible D gene (5 bases). Germline-derived CDR1 and CDR2 are GTSNPN and SVGIG (reference sequence). This CDR3 contains 11 residues. The V end lost 2 bases, the J end lost 8 bases, and 9 bases lay between the germline ends. CDR3 nucleotides: TGTGCCTGGAGTTACGGGGGGGGCTACACCTTC. Its protein is CAWSYGGGYTF. The whole variable domain, remainder taken from reference TRBV30 and TRBJ1-2, is SQTIHQWPATLVQPVGSPLSLECTVEGTSNPNLYWYRQAAGRGLQLLFYSVGIGQISSEVPQNLSASRPQDRQFILSSKKLLLSDSGFYLCAWSYGGGYTFGSGTRLTVV.

This sequence joins TRBV7-7 and TRBJ1-1; 7 positions match TRBD1. The germline gives CDR1 SSHAT, CDR2 FNYEAQ (reference sequence). The CDR3 runs to 16 residues. V shed 4 bases, J shed 4 bases, and the junction held 12 bases outside the gene matches. CDR3 nucleotides: TGTGCCAGCAGCTCCCCGGAGAGGGGGCTCCGCACTGAAGCTTTCTTT. Encoded protein: CASSSPERGLRTEAFF.

The V call is TRBV4-1, the J call TRBJ2-5; 7 bases line up with TRBD1. CDR1 is MGHRA and CDR2 is YSYEKL in the germline V gene. The CDR3 loop spans 16 amino acids. Losses at the gene ends were 0 bases for V and 5 bases for J; bases not matched to a gene: 9. The CDR3 nucleotides are TGCGCCAGCAGCCAAGATCCGCGAGGGGGCTGGGAGACCCAGTACTTC. Its translation: CASSQDPRGGWETQYF.

This clone was counted a single time. The chain uses TRBV19 and TRBJ2-1; D is perhaps TRBD2 (6 bases). The length of the CDR3 is 17 residues. Trimming left V 7 bases short and J 1 base short, with 20 bases between. Germline CDR1 LNHDA, CDR2 SQIVND (reference sequence). CDR3 in amino acids: CASTPPYDGGSYNEQFF. CDR3 coding DNA: TGTGCCAGTACCCCACCTTATGACGGGGGTTCCTACAATGAGCAGTTCTTC.

The rearrangement uses TRBV5-1 and TRBJ2-3; 14 nucleotides line up with TRBD2. J lost 0 bases, V lost 0 bases, and 3 bases had no gene match. This CDR3 region has 18 residues. Germline loops: CDR1 SGHRS, CDR2 YFSETQ. This CDR3 is CASSLGGLAGGSTDTQYF. The CDR3, as DNA: TGCGCCAGCAGCTTGGGCGGACTAGCGGGGGGTAGCACAGATACGCAGTATTTT. Full variable domain (missing parts from reference TRBV5-1 and TRBJ2-3): KAGVTQTPRYLIKTRGQQVTLSCSPISGHRSVSWYQQTPGQGLQFLFEYFSETQRNKGNFPGRFSGRQFSNSRSEMNVSTLELGDSALYLCASSLGGLAGGSTDTQYFGPGTRLTVL.

The V call is TRBV29-1, the J call TRBJ2-6, with D possibly TRBD1 on 6 matching bases. Trimming pared 7 bases from V and 4 bases from J, leaving 20 bases between. In germline, CDR1 is SQVTM, CDR2 ANQGSEA. This CDR3 is 16 amino acids long. This CDR3 reads CSAADSFLGGANVLTF. The CDR3 region has the DNA TGCAGCGCCGCGGACAGTTTCCTTGGAGGGGCCAACGTCCTGACTTTC.

This chain joins TRBV10-3 and TRBJ2-7; perhaps TRBD2 as D (6 bases). Germline CDR1 is ENHRY and CDR2 is SYGVKD. The CDR3 is 14 residues long. V lost 2 bases to trimming and J lost 1 base, with 9 bases between them. As DNA, the CDR3 is TGTGCCATCAGTGAGGCTAGCGATTCCTACGAGCAGTACTTC. It codes for CAISEASDSYEQYF.

The CDR3 loop is CASSQERRGNQPQHF. CDR3 in DNA: TGCGCCAGCAGCCAAGAACGCAGGGGCAATCAGCCCCAGCATTTT. The V and J genes are TRBV4-1 and TRBJ1-5; TRBD1 is a possible D gene (5 bases). This CDR3 has 15 residues. Trimming removed 0 bases at V and 2 bases at J, with 8 bases between. Germline values: CDR1 MGHRA, CDR2 YSYEKL.

J is TRBJ2-5 and V is TRBV2, with TRBD1 matching over 11 bases. This CDR3 comprises 15 residues. With V trimmed by 3 bases and J by 4 bases, 4 bases remained unmatched. Germline V gene sequence: CDR1 SNHLY, CDR2 FYNNEI. The CDR3 is CASSDGTGGAETQYF. The CDR3 bases are TGTGCCAGCAGTGACGGGACAGGGGGAGCAGAGACCCAGTACTTC.

V and J are TRBV5-6 and TRBJ1-3, with unresolved D. Germline CDR1 and CDR2: SGHDT and YYEEEE. The CDR3 has 14 amino acids. Trimming left V 4 bases short and J 0 bases short, with 8 bases between. The CDR3 sequence: CASSPQFSGNTIYF. The CDR3 DNA is TGTGCCAGCAGCCCCCAATTCTCTGGAAACACCATATATTTT.

This clone was counted between two and nine times. The chain uses TRBV6-1 and TRBJ1-3; D gene uncertain. Germline-derived CDR1 and CDR2 are MNHNS and SASEGT. V was pared by 2 bases and J by 2 bases, with 13 bases between. This CDR3 has 16 amino acids. The CDR3 DNA reads as TGTGCCAGCAGTGAAAGCGCTGTTACGACTGGAAACACCATATATTTT. Amino acids: CASSESAVTTGNTIYF.

This chain links TRBV7-2 with TRBJ2-1, with TRBD2 identical over 10 bases. Trimming cost V 8 bases and J 7 bases; bases outside gene matches: 11. The CDR3 spans 15 residues. Germline CDR1 and CDR2: SGHTA and FQGNSA. The DNA of the CDR3 is TGTGCCAGCGACCTAGCGGGGGCTCCTACGAATGAGCAGTTCTTC. Translation: CASDLAGAPTNEQFF.

The J gene is TRBJ2-5, the V gene TRBV4-1; D remains unclear. Trimming pared 0 bases from V and 3 bases from J, leaving 8 bases between. The CDR3 has 14 residues. Germline V lookup: CDR1 MGHRA, CDR2 YSYEKL. The CDR3 here is CASSQDGQEETQYF. Written as DNA, the CDR3 is TGCGCCAGCAGCCAAGATGGGCAGGAAGAGACCCAGTACTTC.

J is TRBJ2-7 and V is TRBV9; 8 nucleotides line up with TRBD1. Germline V gives CDR1 SGDLS, CDR2 YYNGEE. The CDR3 loop spans 14 amino acids. The V segment lost 3 bases and the J segment 3 bases; nucleotides outside the gene matches: 5. The CDR3 nucleotides are TGTGCCAGCAGCGGAGGACAGGGCAACTACGAGCAGTACTTC. Translating it yields CASSGGQGNYEQYF.

This chain's CDR3 is CASSSSQGYHTDTQYF. CDR3 coding DNA: TGTGCCAGCAGTTCCAGCCAGGGCTATCACACAGATACGCAGTATTTT. The J gene is TRBJ2-3, the V gene TRBV28, with TRBD1 as a possible D gene (5 bases). V was cut by 4 bases and J by 2 bases, with 16 bases left in between. The CDR3 is made up of 16 amino acids. Germline-derived CDR1 and CDR2 are MDHEN and SYDVKM. Full variable domain (outside the CDR3, taken from reference TRBV28 and TRBJ2-3): DVKVTQSSRYLVKRTGEKVFLECVQDMDHENMFWYRQDPGLGLRLIYFSYDVKMKEKGDIPEGYSVSREKKERFSLILESASTNQTSMYLCASSSSQGYHTDTQYFGPGTRLTVL.

The chain joins TRBV2 to TRBJ2-7; 9 bases match TRBD2. The V gene end was trimmed by 1 base and the J gene end by 9 bases; junction bases not matched to a gene: 13. Germline V gene lookup returns CDR1 SNHLY and CDR2 FYNNEI. The CDR3 is made up of 16 amino acids. CDR3 bases: TGTGCCAGCAGTGAAGTAATAGCGGGAGCAATTCAAGGGCAGTACTTC. Its protein is CASSEVIAGAIQGQYF.